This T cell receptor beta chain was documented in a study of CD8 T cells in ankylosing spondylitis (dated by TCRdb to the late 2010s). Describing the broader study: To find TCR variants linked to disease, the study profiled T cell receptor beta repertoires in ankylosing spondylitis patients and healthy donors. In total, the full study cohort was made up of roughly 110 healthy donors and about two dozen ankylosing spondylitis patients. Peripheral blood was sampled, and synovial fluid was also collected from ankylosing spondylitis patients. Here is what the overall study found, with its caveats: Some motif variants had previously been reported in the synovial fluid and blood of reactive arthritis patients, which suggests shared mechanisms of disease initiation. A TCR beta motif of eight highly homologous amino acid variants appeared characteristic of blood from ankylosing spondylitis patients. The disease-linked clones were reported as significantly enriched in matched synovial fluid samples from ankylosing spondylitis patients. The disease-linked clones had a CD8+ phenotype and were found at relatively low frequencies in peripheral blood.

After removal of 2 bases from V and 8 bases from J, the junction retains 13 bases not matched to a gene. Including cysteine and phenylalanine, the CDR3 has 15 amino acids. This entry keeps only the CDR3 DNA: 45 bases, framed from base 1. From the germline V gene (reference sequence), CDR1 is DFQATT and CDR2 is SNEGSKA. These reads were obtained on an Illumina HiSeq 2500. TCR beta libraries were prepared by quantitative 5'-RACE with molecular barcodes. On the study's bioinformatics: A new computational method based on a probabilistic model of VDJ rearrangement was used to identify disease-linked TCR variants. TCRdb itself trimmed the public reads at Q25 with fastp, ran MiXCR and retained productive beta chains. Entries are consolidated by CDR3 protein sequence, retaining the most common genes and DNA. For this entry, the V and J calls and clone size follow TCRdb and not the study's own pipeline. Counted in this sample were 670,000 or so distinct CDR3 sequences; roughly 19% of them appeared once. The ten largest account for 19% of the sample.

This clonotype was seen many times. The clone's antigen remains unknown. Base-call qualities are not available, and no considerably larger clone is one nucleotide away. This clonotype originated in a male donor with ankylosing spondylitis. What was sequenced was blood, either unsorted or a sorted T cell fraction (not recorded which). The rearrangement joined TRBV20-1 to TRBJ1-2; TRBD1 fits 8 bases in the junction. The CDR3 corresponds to CSARSPTGEFGGYTF. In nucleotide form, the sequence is TGCAGTGCTAGATCCCCGACAGGGGAATTTGGCGGCTACACCTTC.